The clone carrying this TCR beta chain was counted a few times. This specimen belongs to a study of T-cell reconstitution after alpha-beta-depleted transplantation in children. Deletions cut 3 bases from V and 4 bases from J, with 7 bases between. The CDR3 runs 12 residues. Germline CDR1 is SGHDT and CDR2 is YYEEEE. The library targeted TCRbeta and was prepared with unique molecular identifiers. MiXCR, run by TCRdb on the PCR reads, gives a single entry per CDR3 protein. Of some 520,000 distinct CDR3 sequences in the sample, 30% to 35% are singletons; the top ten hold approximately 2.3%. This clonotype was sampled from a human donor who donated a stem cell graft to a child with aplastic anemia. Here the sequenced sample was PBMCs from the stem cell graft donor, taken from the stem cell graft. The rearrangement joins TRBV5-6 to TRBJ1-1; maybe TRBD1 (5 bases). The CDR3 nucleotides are TGTGCCAGCAGCTGGGGCGGCACTGAAGCTTTCTTT. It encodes CASSWGGTEAFF.